Listed below are T cell receptor beta chains from one sample, sequenced in a study of blood T cells in healthy people across ages. A single record per CDR3 protein comes from TCRdb applying MiXCR to the 5' RACE reads. The table shows hundreds of thousands of distinct CDR3 sequences, with 20% to 30% occurring only once. These data were likewise used in another study, on T cells of mothers and their children.

The specimen sequenced was blood. These receptors all come from a boy aged 5-17 years in good health. The CDR3 runs from the conserved cysteine through the conserved F or W. Each record gives: V gene, CDR3 length, clone size, D gene, J gene, CDR3 protein, CDR3 DNA. The D gene is left open where the match is weak. Clone sizes are given selectively: once, few, many, or a class where the clone is expanded.

TRBV28	15	-	TRBD2	TRBJ2-5	CASSPRMTSVETQYF	TGTGCCAGCAGTCCGCGAATGACTAGCGTGGAGACCCAGTACTTC
TRBV5-4	15	-	-	TRBJ2-7	CASSSRGGTDYEQYF	TGTGCCAGCAGCTCGAGGGGCGGGACAGACTACGAGCAGTACTTC
TRBV29-1	15	few	TRBD1	TRBJ2-7	CSVDPGQGRPYEQYF	TGCAGCGTGGACCCAGGACAGGGTAGGCCCTACGAGCAGTACTTC
TRBV7-2	13	once	-	TRBJ1-2	CTSSLGLWEGYTF	TGTACCAGCAGCTTGGGTCTATGGGAGGGCTACACCTTC
TRBV24-1	14	-	-	TRBJ1-5	CATSATGWDQPQHF	TGTGCCACCAGTGCTACGGGTTGGGATCAGCCCCAGCATTTT
TRBV9	15	-	TRBD1	TRBJ2-5	CASSGGTGTQETQYF	TGTGCCAGCAGCGGTGGGACAGGTACCCAAGAGACCCAGTACTTC
TRBV11-2	15	few	-	TRBJ2-5	CASSLTRGPQETQYF	TGTGCCAGCAGCTTAACGCGGGGGCCCCAAGAGACCCAGTACTTC
TRBV27	17	-	TRBD2	TRBJ2-1	CASSQGTSGSSYNEQFF	TGTGCCAGCAGTCAAGGGACTAGCGGGAGCTCCTACAATGAGCAGTTCTTC
TRBV20-1	14	few	-	TRBJ2-4	CSATDVLGKNIQYF	TGCAGTGCTACGGACGTGTTAGGCAAAAACATTCAGTACTTC
TRBV7-2	13	-	-	TRBJ2-5	CASSTRGLGTQYF	TGTGCCAGCAGCACTAGGGGTCTTGGGACCCAGTACTTC
TRBV19	13	many	-	TRBJ2-1	CASSPTSYNEQFF	TGTGCCAGCAGTCCCACCTCCTACAATGAGCAGTTCTTC
TRBV21-1	16	-	-	TRBJ2-7	CASSPGRGQGAHEQYF	TGTGCCAGCAGCCCAGGTCGTGGGCAGGGGGCCCACGAGCAGTACTTC
TRBV7-2	15	-	-	TRBJ1-1	CASSGRGFSYTEAFF	TGTGCCAGCAGCGGTAGGGGGTTTTCGTACACTGAAGCTTTCTTT
TRBV12-3/TRBV12-4	15	-	-	TRBJ2-6	CASSLGAFGANVLTF	TGTGCCAGCAGTTTAGGGGCCTTTGGGGCCAACGTCCTGACTTTC
TRBV6-5	15	-	-	TRBJ1-1	CASRNSGRSLTEAFF	TGTGCCAGCAGGAATTCAGGGAGGTCGTTGACTGAAGCTTTCTTT
TRBV6-1	15	few	-	TRBJ1-1	CASSETHQAYTEAFF	TGTGCCAGCAGTGAAACGCACCAGGCTTACACTGAAGCTTTCTTT
TRBV6-2/TRBV6-3	13	-	-	TRBJ2-2	CASSRPGGGELFF	TGTGCCAGCAGTCGGCCGGGCGGCGGGGAGCTGTTTTTT
TRBV28	15	few	TRBD2	TRBJ2-7	CASSSGTSGTYEQYF	TGTGCCAGCAGTTCCGGGACTAGCGGAACCTACGAGCAGTACTTC
TRBV11-2	19	-	TRBD2	TRBJ2-5	CASSLEPWSSGSFGETQYF	TGTGCCAGCAGCTTAGAACCGTGGTCTAGCGGGAGTTTTGGGGAGACCCAGTACTTC
TRBV14	15	-	TRBD2	TRBJ2-1	CASSHGTNSYNEQFF	TGTGCCAGCAGCCACGGGACTAACTCCTACAATGAGCAGTTCTTC